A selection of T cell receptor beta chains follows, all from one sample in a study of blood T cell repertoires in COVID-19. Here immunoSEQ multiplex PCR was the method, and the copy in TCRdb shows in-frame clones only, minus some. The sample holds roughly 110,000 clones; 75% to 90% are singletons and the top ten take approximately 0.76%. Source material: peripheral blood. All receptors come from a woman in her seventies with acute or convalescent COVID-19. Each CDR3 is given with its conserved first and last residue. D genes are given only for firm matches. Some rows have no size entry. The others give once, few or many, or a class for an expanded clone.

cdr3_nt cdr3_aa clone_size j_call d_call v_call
TGTGCCAGCAGTTTTGTAGGGGGCGGTTCTGGCTACACCTTC CASSFVGGGSGYTF NA TRBJ1-2 TRBD1 TRBV28
TGTGCCAGCAGTGAAGCCACAGGGTGGATGAACACTGAAGCTTTCTTT CASSEATGWMNTEAFF NA TRBJ1-1 NA TRBV2
TGTGCCAGCAGGGCACAGGGCTCTGGGGCCAACGTCCTGACTTTC CASRAQGSGANVLTF NA TRBJ2-6 NA TRBV2
TGTGCCAGCAGCTTGGGCCAGGATGGAAACACCATATATTTT CASSLGQDGNTIYF NA TRBJ1-3 NA TRBV5-4
TGTGCCAGTGGTTCAACAGGGCTGAGTAGTTCACCCCTCCACTTT CASGSTGLSSSPLHF NA TRBJ1-6 NA TRBV19
TGTGCCAGCAGTTTACAGTCCTATGGCTACACCTTC CASSLQSYGYTF few TRBJ1-2 NA TRBV12-3/TRBV12-4
TGTGCCAGCAGCTTAGGGACAGGGGACTCAGATACGCAGTATTTT CASSLGTGDSDTQYF once TRBJ2-3 TRBD1 TRBV7-6
TGTGCCAGTAGCGAACACAGGGTAGAAACTGAAGCTTTCTTT CASSEHRVETEAFF NA TRBJ1-1 NA TRBV19
TGTGCCAGCAGCTCTACTAGCGGGGGGGAGGAGACCCAGTACTTC CASSSTSGGEETQYF NA TRBJ2-5 TRBD2 TRBV5-4
TGTGCCATCAAGCGAGGACAGGAAGAGACCCAGTACTTC CAIKRGQEETQYF NA TRBJ2-5 TRBD1 TRBV10-3
TGCGCCAGCAGCGCCCCGCCCGGACTAGCGGTCTCCTACGAGCAGTACTTC CASSAPPGLAVSYEQYF NA TRBJ2-7 TRBD2 TRBV5-1
TGCGCCAGCAGCTTGGCCGAACTAGCGGGGGGCTGGACAGATACGCAGTATTTT CASSLAELAGGWTDTQYF once TRBJ2-3 TRBD2 TRBV5-1
TGTGCCAGCAGTGCCGACGGCGGATTCTACAATGAGCAGTTCTTC CASSADGGFYNEQFF once TRBJ2-1 NA TRBV28
TGTGCCAGCAGTTTACCAGCGACCTACGAGCAGTACTTC CASSLPATYEQYF NA TRBJ2-7 NA TRBV28
TGCGCCAGCAGCCAAGATCTAGCCCTCAGGGACTTATTGAACACCGGGGAGCTGTTTTTT CASSQDLALRDLLNTGELFF NA TRBJ2-2 NA TRBV4-1
TGCGCCAGCAGCTTACAGGGGCGAACGGACACTGAAGCTTTCTTT CASSLQGRTDTEAFF NA TRBJ1-1 TRBD1 TRBV5-1
TGTGCCAGCAGACGGGGGGATCGGGACACTGAAGCTTTCTTT CASRRGDRDTEAFF NA TRBJ1-1 NA TRBV6-5
TGTGCCAGTAGTATGGGACAGGGGGTTCCCAACAATGAGCAGTTCTTC CASSMGQGVPNNEQFF NA TRBJ2-1 TRBD1 TRBV19
TGTGCCAGCAGCCCCCGGGGGTCTGTCCCCCCCTATGGCTACACCTTC CASSPRGSVPPYGYTF NA TRBJ1-2 NA TRBV7-9
TGTGCCACCAGCAGAGAGCAGACAGGGGCAGACACCATATATTTT CATSREQTGADTIYF NA TRBJ1-3 TRBD1 TRBV15
TGTGCCAGCAGTTACGGGCAGGTAGATCAGCCCCAGCATTTT CASSYGQVDQPQHF NA TRBJ1-5 NA TRBV6-6
TGTGCCAGCAGCTCGGACAGGGACTACGAGCAGTACTTC CASSSDRDYEQYF NA TRBJ2-7 TRBD1 TRBV5-4
TGTGCCAGTAGGTCAGGGTATGAAGCTTTCTTT CASRSGYEAFF NA TRBJ1-1 NA TRBV19
TGTGCCAGCAGCGCCCCCTCCGGGTATGGCTACACCTTC CASSAPSGYGYTF NA TRBJ1-2 NA TRBV9
TGTGCTAGCCTACAGGCGGCTAGCGGCAATGAGCAGTTCTTC CASLQAASGNEQFF NA TRBJ2-1 TRBD2 TRBV12-5
TGTGCCAGCAGTTTAAGCGCCTACGAGCAGTACTTC CASSLSAYEQYF NA TRBJ2-7 NA TRBV28
TGTGCCAGCACCCTACAGAACTATGGCTACACCTTC CASTLQNYGYTF NA TRBJ1-2 NA TRBV5-6
TGTGCCAGCACTCCCCTAGGGGATGAGCAGTTCTTC CASTPLGDEQFF few TRBJ2-1 NA TRBV2
TGCGCCAGCAGACTCGATACAGGGGAGTATAGAGGCTACACCTTC CASRLDTGEYRGYTF once TRBJ1-2 TRBD1 TRBV5-1